These 20 T cell receptor beta chains came from one sample sequenced in a study of blood T cells in healthy people across ages. Then a second PCR, running about 7 to 11 cycles, was carried out with a sample-barcoded 5' primer and a J-beta primer mix. TCRdb used MiXCR to reprocess the 5' RACE reads, holding one entry per CDR3 protein. Among 600,000 to 800,000 distinct CDR3 sequences listed, 40% to 65% were seen once. Sequences were obtained from blood. The receptor source for this set is a woman at least 80 years old in good health.

The V call is TRBV12-3 or TRBV12-4, the J call TRBJ1-2; the match to TRBD1 covers 8 bases. The V and J ends lost 5 bases and 8 bases, in that order; junction bases with no gene match: 7. The CDR3 is 13 residues long. The CDR3 region has the DNA TGTGCCAGCAGTCAGGGGGCGCGGGACGGCTACACCTTC. This sequence encodes CASSQGARDGYTF.

The chain combines TRBV7-3 with TRBJ2-2; 7 positions match TRBD1. CDR1 and CDR2 from the germline V gene are SGHTA and FQGTGA. Unmatched junction bases numbered 5, after V lost 1 base and J lost 6 bases. This CDR3 contains 15 residues. Here the CDR3 DNA reads TGTGCCAGCAGCTTAATAGGGGGCGGAGCCGGGGAGCTGTTTTTT. It translates to CASSLIGGGAGELFF.

This clonotype was observed a few times. This sequence joins TRBV7-2 and TRBJ2-7; D is perhaps TRBD1 or TRBD2 (5 bases each). From germline, CDR1 is SGHTA and CDR2 FQGNSA. The CDR3 is made up of 15 amino acids. The V end lost 7 bases, the J end lost 2 bases, and 18 bases lay between the germline ends. For the CDR3, the DNA is TGTGCCAGCACCGCGTCGAGAGGGGTACCCTACGAGCAGTACTTC. Translating gives CASTASRGVPYEQYF.

V usage is TRBV6-2 or TRBV6-3 and J usage is TRBJ2-3; 9 bases align to TRBD2. The length of the CDR3 is 17 residues. The V segment lost 2 bases and the J segment 3 bases; nucleotides outside the gene matches: 9. Germline lookup yields CDR1 MNHEY and CDR2 SVGEGT. CDR3 sequence (DNA): TGTGCCAGCAGTTACCGCCCTAGCGGGACGGAGACAGATACGCAGTATTTT. This translates into CASSYRPSGTETDTQYF.

Of note for this clonotype: Possible read error: a much larger clone is one base away. This chain links TRBV10-3 with TRBJ2-3; possibly TRBD1 for D (6 bases). Germline V CDR1 and CDR2: ENHRY, SYGVKD. This CDR3 comprises 13 residues. The CDR3 DNA follows: TGTGCCATCAGTAGATACAGGGAAGATGCGCAGTATTTT. Its protein product is CAISRYREDAQYF.

The V and J genes are TRBV24-1 and TRBJ2-5; D is unclear. Trimming left V 0 bases short and J 5 bases short, with 6 bases between. The germline V gene has CDR1 KGHDR and CDR2 SFDVKD. This CDR3 spans 13 amino acids. CDR3 DNA: TGTGCCACCAGTGATTTGCAGGTGGAGACCCAGTACTTC. Translated, it gives CATSDLQVETQYF.

The gene calls are TRBV12-3 or TRBV12-4 and TRBJ2-7; weak D call: TRBD1 (6 bases). CDR3 size: 14 residues. Trimming pared 6 bases from V and 9 bases from J, leaving 21 bases between. CDR3 in amino acids: CASRPIGTPWGQYF. CDR3 DNA sequence: TGTGCCAGCAGGCCAATCGGGACACCCTGGGGGCAGTACTTC.

This clonotype appeared many times. The chain carries TRBV27 and TRBJ2-1, with TRBD2 matching 13 bases. Trimming removed 5 bases from V and 7 bases from J; junction bases left unmatched: 5. The CDR3 sequence is 15 residues long. In germline, CDR1 is MNHEY, CDR2 SMNVEV (reference sequence). CDR3 coding DNA: TGTGCCAGCAGTCGGACTAGCGGGAGTTCAAATGAGCAGTTCTTC. Protein sequence: CASSRTSGSSNEQFF.

The rearrangement uses TRBV5-5 and TRBJ1-4; no definite D call. The CDR3 has 15 residues. Germline V CDR1 and CDR2: SGHKS, YYEKEE (reference sequence). The V end was cut by 0 bases, the J end by 5 bases, with 11 bases between. The CDR3 DNA is TGTGCCAGCAGCTTGGTAGGACTGGGGAATGAAAAACTGTTTTTT. This encodes CASSLVGLGNEKLFF.

The chain carries TRBV27 and TRBJ1-5, with D possibly TRBD1 on 6 matching bases. Germline CDR1 reads MNHEY; CDR2 reads SMNVEV (reference sequence). The length of the CDR3 is 17 residues. The V end lost 5 bases, the J end lost 0 bases, and 17 bases lay between the germline ends. CDR3 region: CASSRVGTPLSNQPQHF. In DNA, the CDR3 is TGTGCCAGCAGTCGAGTTGGGACACCCCTTAGCAATCAGCCCCAGCATTTT.

The chain uses TRBV29-1 and TRBJ2-3; D may be TRBD2 (6 bases). The length of the CDR3 is 14 residues. Between the trimmed V and J ends, which lost 1 base and 6 bases, there was a span of 14 bases. Per the germline V gene, CDR1 is SQVTM and CDR2 is ANQGSEA. CDR3 amino acids: CSVEGLASSDTQYF. The CDR3 bases are TGCAGCGTTGAAGGTCTAGCGTCATCGGATACGCAGTATTTT.

This chain joins TRBV12-3 or TRBV12-4 and TRBJ1-2; 8 nucleotides match TRBD1. The CDR3 runs to 13 residues. Losses at the gene ends were 6 bases for V and 7 bases for J; bases not matched to a gene: 7. CDR3 sequence: CASRPRQGSGYTF. The CDR3 DNA is TGTGCCAGCAGACCTAGACAGGGGAGTGGCTACACCTTC.

The genes are TRBV5-5 and TRBJ2-4; 9 bases map to TRBD1. CDR1 is SGHKS and CDR2 is YYEKEE in the germline V gene (reference sequence). Trimming cost V 4 bases and J 6 bases; bases outside gene matches: 20. The CDR3 consists of 19 residues. For the CDR3, the DNA is TGTGCCAGCAGCCGACTCCTGATATTACAGGGGGCGCTAGGAAACATTCAGTACTTC. It yields the protein CASSRLLILQGALGNIQYF.

CDR3 region: CASSLEGGAYNEQYF. CDR3 sequence (DNA): TGCGCCAGCAGCTTGGAAGGAGGGGCCTACAATGAGCAGTACTTC. The chain employs TRBV5-1 and TRBJ2-1; TRBD2 might be the D (6 bases). The last part of the DNA fits TRBJ2-7 better; the J call may be wrong. From germline, CDR1 is SGHRS and CDR2 YFSETQ. The CDR3 covers 15 residues.

This clonotype was seen repeatedly, ten times or more. The V and J genes are TRBV5-6 and TRBJ2-4, with 7 positions matching TRBD1. The CDR3 length is 17 residues. The V segment lost 4 bases and the J segment 7 bases; nucleotides outside the gene matches: 17. The germline gives CDR1 SGHDT, CDR2 YYEEEE. This CDR3 reads CASSRGIRTGLSNIQYF. The CDR3 DNA is TGTGCCAGCAGCCGGGGAATCCGGACAGGACTGTCGAACATTCAGTACTTC. Looking up the rest from reference TRBV5-6 and TRBJ2-4 gives the full variable domain: DAGVTQSPTHLIKTRGQQVTLRCSPKSGHDTVSWYQQALGQGPQFIFQYYEEEERQRGNFPDRFSGHQFPNYSSELNVNALLLGDSALYLCASSRGIRTGLSNIQYFGAGTRLSVL.

This clonotype appeared many times. The chain is built from TRBV12-3 or TRBV12-4 and TRBJ2-3, with D perhaps matching TRBD2 (5 bases). Trimming took off 8 bases at V and 2 bases at J, with 11 bases between the two ends. The CDR3 is 13 amino acids. CDR3 sequence (DNA): TGTGCCAGCTCGCGGGCCGCCACAGATACGCAGTATTTT. Protein product: CASSRAATDTQYF.

V is TRBV5-4 and J is TRBJ2-3; a possible D gene is TRBD2 (5 bases). Trimming removed 3 bases from V and 4 bases from J, with 12 bases in between. The CDR3 is 14 residues long. Germline V gene lookup returns CDR1 SGHNT and CDR2 YYREEE (reference sequence). CDR3 sequence (DNA): TGTGCCAGCAGCTCCCCCAAGAGGGCAGATACGCAGTATTTT. Its protein product is CASSSPKRADTQYF.

This clonotype has at least ten counts. In DNA, the CDR3 is TGCAGTGCTAGTGGCACTAGCGGGATGCCCTACAATGAGCAGTTCTTC. This sequence encodes CSASGTSGMPYNEQFF. This rearrangement joins TRBV20-1 to TRBJ2-1; TRBD2 matches at 10 bases. CDR3 length: 16 amino acids. CDR1 and CDR2 from the germline V gene are DFQATT and SNEGSKA (reference sequence). V shed 3 bases, J shed 2 bases, and the junction held 7 bases outside the gene matches.

The gene calls are TRBV20-1 and TRBJ2-2; TRBD2 matches 7 bases. Losses at the gene ends were 6 bases for V and 0 bases for J; bases not matched to a gene: 7. The germline CDR1 and CDR2 sequences are DFQATT and SNEGSKA (reference sequence). This CDR3 spans 15 amino acids. The CDR3 DNA is TGCAGTGCCGCGCGGGGGACCACGAACACCGGGGAGCTGTTTTTT. Translating it yields CSAARGTTNTGELFF.

The gene calls are TRBV29-1 and TRBJ2-3; D possibly uses TRBD1 or TRBD2 (5 bases each). Trimming removed 0 bases from V and 14 bases from J, with 18 bases in between. Germline lookup yields CDR1 SQVTM and CDR2 ANQGSEA. The CDR3 covers 13 residues. The CDR3 region is CSVEDALGREGYF. The CDR3 DNA is TGCAGCGTTGAAGATGCCCTGGGACGAGAGGGGTATTTT.